This T cell receptor (beta chain) was found in a study of cytomegalovirus exposure and HLA in healthy donors. Study conclusions and caveats: In a later analysis, TCR beta V- and J-gene trimming showed a link to a missense DCLRE1C variant.

V lost 1 base, J lost 1 base, and 3 bases stayed unmatched. CDR3 size: 18 residues. CDR1 and CDR2 (germline): MGHRA, YSYEKL. Vbeta (60) and Jbeta (13) primers were used in the PCR. Data came from immunoSEQ multiplex PCR; TCRdb stores just in-frame clones and leaves some out. The sample carries over 55,000 clones, around 84% recorded once. With regard to this clone: The antigen remains unidentified.

The rearrangement uses TRBV4-1 and TRBJ2-6, with 11 nucleotides matching TRBD1. The sequencing sample was made of PBMCs. The sequence was obtained from a male donor in good health and CMV-seronegative. The CDR3 reads CASSQGTGGSSGANVLTF. The CDR3 DNA reads as TGCGCCAGCAGCCAAGGGACAGGGGGCTCGTCTGGGGCCAACGTCCTGACTTTC.